The text below deals with one T cell receptor (beta chain). Subsets of CD8+ T cells were each sorted in triplicate at a few hundred thousand cells apiece. The TRB libraries of cDNA were built by UMI-labeled 5' RACE. TCRdb reprocessed the 5' RACE reads, with one entry per CDR3 protein and no DNA. This sample's clone table lists 65,000 to 85,000 distinct CDR3 sequences. These data originate in a study of CXCR3-negative and CXCR3-positive naive CD8 T cells. The germline CDR1 and CDR2 sequences are SQVTM and ANQGSEA. CDR3 size: 13 residues. The rearrangement uses TRBV29-1 and TRBJ2-1; checking the TCRdb D call of TRBD1 is not possible without DNA. Sequenced sample: naive CXCR3- CD8+ T cells from blood. Subset meaning: CD45RO-CCR7+CD27+CD95- naive CD8+ T cells lacking CXCR3 (TNR3-). The sequence derives from a human donor in good health. Some clones in this sample may be carry-over from other donors' samples. The CDR3 region is CSVEVPTSNERFF.